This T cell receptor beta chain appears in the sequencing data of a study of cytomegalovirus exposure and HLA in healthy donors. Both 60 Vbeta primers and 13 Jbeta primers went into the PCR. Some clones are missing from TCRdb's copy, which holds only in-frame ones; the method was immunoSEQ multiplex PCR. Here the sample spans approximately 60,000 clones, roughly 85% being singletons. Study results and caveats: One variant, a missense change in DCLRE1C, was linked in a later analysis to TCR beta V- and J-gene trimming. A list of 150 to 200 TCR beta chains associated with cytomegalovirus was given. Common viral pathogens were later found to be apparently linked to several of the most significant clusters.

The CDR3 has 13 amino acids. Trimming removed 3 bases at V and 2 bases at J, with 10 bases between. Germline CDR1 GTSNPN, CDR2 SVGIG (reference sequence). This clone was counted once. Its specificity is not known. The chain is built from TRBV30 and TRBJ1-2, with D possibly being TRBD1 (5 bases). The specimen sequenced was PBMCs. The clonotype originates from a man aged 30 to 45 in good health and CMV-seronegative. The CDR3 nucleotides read TGTGCCTGGAGCGTCGACAGCAACTATGGCTACACCTTC. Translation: CAWSVDSNYGYTF.